Presented here are 26 T cell receptor beta chains from one specimen sequenced in a study of post-analysis software for immune sequencing data (dated by TCRdb to the mid-2010s). The paper's findings and limits, for the study overall: Patients showed significantly higher frequencies than controls for a handful of TRBV segments, among them TRBV5-6, TRBV5-1 and TRBV20-1.

Antigens for these TCRs are unknown. Library prep was done by PCR. The instrument was an Illumina HiSeq 2500. To reduce PCR and sequencing biases, unique molecular identifiers were built into the TCR beta cDNA libraries. The public sequencing data were trimmed at Q25 with fastp and processed into clonotypes with MiXCR by TCRdb, which kept only in-frame beta chains. A single entry per CDR3 protein holds the most common genes and DNA from its merged rows. This sample gives roughly 540,000 distinct CDR3 sequences in total; around a third of them show up just once. The ten largest clones take up less than 6% of the sample. The sample was blood. Receptors originate from a girl younger than 18 with multiple sclerosis.

The rearrangement links TRBV11-1 to TRBJ2-3; D is unclear. Germline V gene data show CDR1 as SGHAT and CDR2 as FQDESV (reference sequence). Trimming took off 2 bases at V and 4 bases at J, with 4 bases between the two ends. The CDR3 is 12 amino acids. The CDR3, as DNA: TGTGCCAGCAGCTTACCGGCAGATACGCAGTATTTT. Translated, it gives CASSLPADTQYF.

This clonotype occurred a few times. The gene calls are TRBV18 and TRBJ2-7; D tentatively reads TRBD1 or TRBD2 (5 bases each). In germline, CDR1 is KGHSH, CDR2 LQKENI. Trimming took 6 bases from V and 0 from J, leaving 12 bases between them. The CDR3 covers 14 residues. CDR3 protein: CASSGTGRSYEQYF. The CDR3 DNA sequence: TGTGCCAGCTCGGGGACGGGTCGCTCCTACGAGCAGTACTTC.

V gene TRBV12-3 or TRBV12-4 combines with J gene TRBJ2-4, with TRBD2 matching over 7 bases. The V segment lost 6 bases and the J segment 1 base; nucleotides outside the gene matches: 15. This CDR3 comprises 18 residues. The CDR3 nucleotides are TGTGCCAGCAGCCCTAGCCGCGGGAGAGGGACGGCCAAAAACATTCAGTACTTC. Protein sequence: CASSPSRGRGTAKNIQYF.

The J gene is TRBJ1-1, the V gene TRBV12-3 or TRBV12-4; D uncertain. The CDR3 sequence is 14 residues long. V gave up 8 bases and J gave up 1 base, with 14 bases separating them. As DNA, the CDR3 is TGTGCCAGCGAAAAGACGGAGGCGAACACTGAAGCTTTCTTT. It translates to CASEKTEANTEAFF.

This clonotype came up a few times. The CDR3 region is CASGTQGEVEQFF. In nucleotides, the CDR3 is TGCGCCAGCGGAACACAGGGGGAGGTTGAGCAGTTCTTC. V usage is TRBV5-1 and J usage is TRBJ2-1, with TRBD1 identical over 8 bases. Trimming removed 7 bases from V and 9 bases from J; junction bases left unmatched: 9. CDR1 and CDR2 (germline): SGHRS, YFSETQ. The CDR3 length is 13 residues. Full variable domain (rest looked up from reference TRBV5-1 and TRBJ2-1): KAGVTQTPRYLIKTRGQQVTLSCSPISGHRSVSWYQQTPGQGLQFLFEYFSETQRNKGNFPGRFSGRQFSNSRSEMNVSTLELGDSALYLCASGTQGEVEQFFGPGTRLTVL.

V usage is TRBV5-6 and J usage is TRBJ2-3; unclear D gene. The V end was cut by 4 bases, the J end by 3 bases, with 12 bases between. CDR3 length equals 14 residues. From germline, CDR1 is SGHDT and CDR2 YYEEEE. Here the CDR3 DNA reads TGTGCCAGCAGCCGCTACGGCAGGACAGATACGCAGTATTTT. It encodes CASSRYGRTDTQYF.

This clonotype was picked up a small number of times. The chain employs TRBV27 and TRBJ2-5; TRBD1 matches at 10 bases. V lost 4 bases and J lost 2; bases outside the gene matches: 7. From germline, CDR1 is MNHEY and CDR2 SMNVEV (reference sequence). This CDR3 is built from 16 residues. DNA for the CDR3: TGTGCCAGCAGTTCAGGGGGACAGGGGATTCAAGAGACCCAGTACTTC. Encoded protein: CASSSGGQGIQETQYF.

The rearrangement uses TRBV5-1 and TRBJ2-4, with a possible D match to TRBD2 (6 bases). Matching the DNA end better, TRBJ2-7 makes the J call doubtful. Per germline, CDR1 SGHRS and CDR2 YFSETQ. The length of the CDR3 is 16 residues. The CDR3 nucleotides read TGCGCCAGCAGACCAAGCGGGCGCCCCCTCCGGGACGAGCAGTACTTC. Its protein product is CASRPSGRPLRDEQYF.

The J gene is TRBJ1-1, the V gene TRBV27, with D possibly matching TRBD1 (5 bases). The V and J ends lost 2 bases and 3 bases respectively, with 19 bases between them. The CDR3 is 17 amino acids. Germline V gene sequence: CDR1 MNHEY, CDR2 SMNVEV (reference sequence). CDR3 amino acids: CASSLRGLFKVDTEAFF. CDR3 nucleotides: TGTGCCAGCAGTTTAAGGGGTCTGTTTAAAGTCGACACTGAAGCTTTCTTT.

This chain joins TRBV6-6 and TRBJ1-1, with 10 nucleotides matching TRBD1. CDR1 and CDR2 from the germline V gene are MNHNY and SVGAGI (reference sequence). The V and J ends lost 6 bases and 2 bases, in that order; junction bases with no gene match: 6. This CDR3 is 15 amino acids long. CDR3 residues: CASRVLTGGNTEAFF. The CDR3 coding sequence is TGTGCCAGCAGAGTATTGACAGGGGGCAACACTGAAGCTTTCTTT.

This clonotype was detected a few times. The V gene is TRBV6-5, the J gene TRBJ2-5; 7 nucleotides match TRBD2. Germline CDR1 reads MNHEY; CDR2 reads SVGAGI. V dropped 2 bases and J dropped 1; count of bases not matched to a gene: 4. CDR3 size: 15 residues. The CDR3 DNA reads as TGTGCCAGCAGTTACGGGGCGGGGGTCCAAGAGACCCAGTACTTC. Residues: CASSYGAGVQETQYF.

This clonotype was seen repeatedly, ten times or more. The chain joins TRBV11-2 to TRBJ2-5, with a tentative D call TRBD2 (5 bases). Trimming cost V 3 bases and J 9 bases, with 17 bases left between them. Germline assignment: CDR1 SGHAT and CDR2 FQNNGV. The CDR3 has 14 residues. For the CDR3, the DNA is TGTGCCAGCAGCTTTGCGGGCAACCAGAGGGCCCAGTACTTC. It yields the protein CASSFAGNQRAQYF.

This clonotype was detected only a few times. The chain has TRBV29-1 and TRBJ2-7; D remains ambiguous. Trimming pared 5 bases from V and 1 base from J, leaving 12 bases between. The V gene's germline CDR1 is SQVTM and CDR2 ANQGSEA. The CDR3 contains 13 residues. The CDR3 sequence is CSVLDLGSYEQYF. CDR3 coding DNA: TGCAGCGTTCTGGATCTCGGGTCCTACGAGCAGTACTTC.

In DNA, the CDR3 is TGCAGTGCTAGACCTCAGGGATGGACTGAAGCTTTCTTT. Amino acid sequence: CSARPQGWTEAFF. This chain links TRBV20-1 with TRBJ1-1, with a possible D match to TRBD1 (5 bases). The germline gives CDR1 DFQATT, CDR2 SNEGSKA (reference sequence). The CDR3 length is 13 residues. The V gene lost 2 bases and the J gene lost 5 bases, with 12 bases spanning the gap.

In its sample, this clonotype was seen a few times. This chain joins TRBV25-1 and TRBJ2-7, with 7 bases matching TRBD1. Gene TRBJ2-5 matches the end of the DNA better, so the J call may be wrong. Germline values: CDR1 MGHDK, CDR2 SYGVNS. CDR3 length: 14 amino acids. Here the CDR3 DNA reads TGTGCCAGCAGTGAATACGCAGGGGGAGAGACCCAGTACTTC. This gives the protein CASSEYAGGETQYF.

Notes on this clonotype: A read error may produce the germline difference seen at one junction end. The chain employs TRBV27 and TRBJ2-1; 8 nucleotides line up with TRBD2. Per germline, CDR1 MNHEY and CDR2 SMNVEV (reference sequence). CDR3 size: 16 residues. CDR3 sequence reads: CASSTSGTSVHNAQFF. The CDR3 DNA follows: TGTGCCAGCAGTACATCCGGGACTAGTGTTCACAATGCGCAGTTCTTC.

This chain uses TRBV6-5 with TRBJ1-2, with TRBD1 as a possible D gene (5 bases). The CDR3 has 12 amino acids. The germline CDR1 and CDR2 sequences are MNHEY and SVGAGI. V was cut by 4 bases and J by 6 bases, with 9 bases left in between. For the CDR3, the DNA is TGTGCCAGCAGTTCGGGACCTCATGGCTACACCTTC. It codes for CASSSGPHGYTF.

The chain recombines TRBV6-4 with TRBJ1-1; TRBD1 might be the D (6 bases). CDR1 is MRHNA, CDR2 SNTAGT, per germline. Trimming shortened V by 0 bases and J by 6 bases, and 11 bases separated the two germline ends. The CDR3 covers 14 residues. In DNA form, the CDR3 reads TGTGCCAGCAGTGACTCGAACGGGGGCGCTGAAGCTTTCTTT. Its protein product is CASSDSNGGAEAFF.

The chain employs TRBV20-1 and TRBJ1-1; the D is unclear. Trimming took 5 bases from V and 0 from J, leaving 13 bases between them. Germline CDR1 reads DFQATT; CDR2 reads SNEGSKA (reference sequence). There are 14 residues in the CDR3. The CDR3 DNA is TGCAGTGCTCCGAACTCTCAATTGAACACTGAAGCTTTCTTT. Protein sequence: CSAPNSQLNTEAFF.

The chain uses TRBV29-1 and TRBJ2-3; 7 bases map to TRBD2. The CDR3 contains 14 residues. Germline assignment: CDR1 SQVTM and CDR2 ANQGSEA. J lost 2 bases, V lost 1 base, and 3 bases had no gene match. The CDR3 DNA reads as TGCAGCGTTGAAGGCGGGGGAGTCACAGATACGCAGTATTTT. It codes for CSVEGGGVTDTQYF.

This clonotype was detected only a few times. The chain carries TRBV20-1 and TRBJ1-1; TRBD1 might be the D (5 bases). CDR3 length: 15 amino acids. V was cut by 3 bases and J by 5 bases, with 19 bases left in between. In germline, CDR1 is DFQATT, CDR2 SNEGSKA (reference sequence). As DNA, the CDR3 is TGCAGTGCTAGGGGACTAGGGGAAGAATGGACTGAAGCTTTCTTT. As protein: CSARGLGEEWTEAFF.

The chain joins TRBV12-3 or TRBV12-4 to TRBJ2-3, with 11 bases identical to TRBD2. J lost 4 bases, V lost 10 bases, and 7 bases had no gene match. CDR3 length equals 14 residues. The CDR3, as DNA: TGTGCCAACATAGCGGGGGGGCTCGCAGATACGCAGTATTTT. Protein: CANIAGGLADTQYF.

V usage is TRBV6-5 and J usage is TRBJ2-7; no clear D. The germline V gene encodes CDR1 MNHEY and CDR2 SVGAGI. The V gene lost 4 bases and the J gene lost 5 bases, with 9 bases spanning the gap. There are 12 residues in the CDR3. CDR3 nucleotide sequence: TGTGCCAGCAGTTCGAGATGGGACGAGCAGTACTTC. This translates into CASSSRWDEQYF.

The chain employs TRBV5-6 and TRBJ2-3, with 7 nucleotides matching TRBD1. Germline trimming cut 3 bases from V and 1 base from J; bases unmatched to any gene: 11. The CDR3 is 17 residues long. Germline V gene sequence: CDR1 SGHDT, CDR2 YYEEEE. The CDR3 is CASSSLKGANGTDTQYF. CDR3 DNA: TGTGCCAGCAGCTCACTCAAGGGGGCTAACGGCACAGATACGCAGTATTTT.

This clonotype has only a few counts. The genes are TRBV6-2 or TRBV6-3 and TRBJ2-7; D call uncertain. The V end was cut by 4 bases, the J end by 0 bases, with 10 bases between. The CDR3 runs to 14 residues. Germline V gene data show CDR1 as MNHEY and CDR2 as SVGEGT. The CDR3 spells CASSSRTISYEQYF. For the CDR3, the DNA is TGTGCCAGCAGTTCTAGGACGATCTCCTACGAGCAGTACTTC.

This rearrangement joins TRBV20-1 to TRBJ1-3; D unclear. Trimming shortened V by 5 bases and J by 0 bases, and 5 bases separated the two germline ends. The CDR3 consists of 12 residues. Germline assignment: CDR1 DFQATT and CDR2 SNEGSKA (reference sequence). Written as DNA, the CDR3 is TGCAGTGCTCTGTACTCTGGAAACACCATATATTTT. Residues: CSALYSGNTIYF.